Shown below are 7 T cell receptor beta chains from a single sample sequenced in a study of T cells in localized non-small cell lung cancer. The assay was immunoSEQ multiplex PCR, and TCRdb's table has in-frame clones only and misses some. The sample carries 86,000 or so clones, approximately 84% recorded once. Material: peripheral blood, obtained before any cancer treatment. The receptors shown here come from a man aged 40 to 69 with stage I lung adenocarcinoma.

The chain links TRBV18 to TRBJ2-6; D is ambiguous. The CDR3 loop spans 19 amino acids. The ends were cut back, 3 bases at V and 0 bases at J, with 18 bases in the middle. Looked up from germline, CDR1 is KGHSH and CDR2 is LQKENI. The CDR3 coding sequence is TGTGCCAGCTCACCTACCCTCCCAGAAGCTCTCTCTGGGGCCAACGTCCTGACTTTC. Translated, it gives CASSPTLPEALSGANVLTF. The full variable domain, rest sourced from reference TRBV18 and TRBJ2-6, is NAGVMQNPRHLVRRRGQEARLRCSPMKGHSHVYWYRQLPEEGLKFMVYLQKENIIDESGMPKERFSAEFPKEGPSILRIQQVVRGDSAAYFCASSPTLPEALSGANVLTFGAGSRLTVL.

This chain uses TRBV7-9 with TRBJ1-2; no clear D gene. The length of the CDR3 is 15 residues. Looked up from germline, CDR1 is SEHNR and CDR2 is FQNEAQ (reference sequence). Trimming cost V 6 bases and J 5 bases, with 19 bases left between them. CDR3 loop: CASRPTKEPAYGYTF. CDR3 in DNA: TGTGCCAGCAGACCAACCAAGGAACCGGCTTATGGCTACACCTTC.

This clone showed up just once. The V call is TRBV19, the J call TRBJ1-5; D unresolved. There are 15 residues in the CDR3. V was clipped by 4 bases and J by 2 bases, with 12 bases between them. Germline CDR1 reads LNHDA; CDR2 reads SQIVND (reference sequence). The CDR3 region is CASSKDGFGNQPQHF. Written as DNA, the CDR3 is TGTGCCAGTAGTAAGGACGGGTTCGGCAATCAGCCCCAGCATTTT.

The gene calls are TRBV18 and TRBJ2-5; TRBD2 might be the D (6 bases). Trimming left V 2 bases short and J 2 bases short, with 9 bases between. This CDR3 comprises 14 residues. The germline V gene has CDR1 KGHSH and CDR2 LQKENI. The CDR3 region has the DNA TGTGCCAGCTCACCATCAGGGAGGCAAGAGACCCAGTACTTC. This codes for CASSPSGRQETQYF. The full variable domain, its missing parts supplied by reference TRBV18 and TRBJ2-5, is NAGVMQNPRHLVRRRGQEARLRCSPMKGHSHVYWYRQLPEEGLKFMVYLQKENIIDESGMPKERFSAEFPKEGPSILRIQQVVRGDSAAYFCASSPSGRQETQYFGPGTRLLVL.

This clone has a single count. This chain uses TRBV30 with TRBJ1-1; D is uncertain. Trimming left V 5 bases short and J 6 bases short, with 13 bases between. The V gene's germline CDR1 is GTSNPN and CDR2 SVGIG (reference sequence). CDR3 length equals 12 residues. CDR3 coding DNA: TGTGCCTGGTCCCTTGGGCAGGCTGAAGCTTTCTTT. Encoded protein: CAWSLGQAEAFF.

In this sample, this clone turned up once. V is TRBV7-9 and J is TRBJ2-1; 10 nucleotides align to TRBD2. Germline-derived CDR1 and CDR2 are SEHNR and FQNEAQ (reference sequence). The V and J ends lost 1 base and 12 bases, in that order; junction bases with no gene match: 12. This CDR3 has 16 residues. This CDR3 reads CASSLGSGGSTAWQFF. The CDR3 nucleotides read TGTGCCAGCAGCTTAGGTAGCGGGGGGTCCACAGCATGGCAGTTCTTC. The variable domain in full, completed from reference TRBV7-9 and TRBJ2-1, reads DTGVSQNPRHKITKRGQNVTFRCDPISEHNRLYWYRQTLGQGPEFLTYFQNEAQLEKSRLLSDRFSAERPKGSFSTLEIQRTEQGDSAMYLCASSLGSGGSTAWQFFGPGTRLTVL.

The table lists this clone with a few counts. The rearrangement joins TRBV18 to TRBJ2-1; TRBD1 matches at 11 bases. V shed 2 bases, J shed 9 bases, and the junction held 6 bases outside the gene matches. Germline V CDR1 and CDR2: KGHSH, LQKENI. This CDR3 contains 15 residues. The CDR3 sequence: CASSPNGQGAVEQFF. The CDR3 region has the DNA TGTGCCAGCTCACCAAACGGACAGGGGGCTGTTGAGCAGTTCTTC.